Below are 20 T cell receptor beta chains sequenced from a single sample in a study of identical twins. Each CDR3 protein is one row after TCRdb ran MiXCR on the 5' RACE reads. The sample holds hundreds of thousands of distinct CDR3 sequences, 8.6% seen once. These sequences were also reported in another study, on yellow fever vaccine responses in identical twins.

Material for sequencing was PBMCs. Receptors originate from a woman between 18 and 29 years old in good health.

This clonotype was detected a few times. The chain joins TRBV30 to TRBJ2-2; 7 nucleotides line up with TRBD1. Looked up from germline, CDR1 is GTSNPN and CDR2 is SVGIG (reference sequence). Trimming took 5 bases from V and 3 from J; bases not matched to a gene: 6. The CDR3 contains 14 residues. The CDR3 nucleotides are TGTGCCTGGGCCCGGGACAGTTACACCGGGGAGCTGTTTTTT. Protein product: CAWARDSYTGELFF.

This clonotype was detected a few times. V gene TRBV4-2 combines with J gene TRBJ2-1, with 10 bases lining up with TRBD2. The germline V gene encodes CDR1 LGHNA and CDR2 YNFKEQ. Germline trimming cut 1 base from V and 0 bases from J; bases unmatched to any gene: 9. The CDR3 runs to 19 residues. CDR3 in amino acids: CASSQGLAGAGSSYNEQFF. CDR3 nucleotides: TGTGCCAGCAGCCAAGGGCTAGCGGGAGCAGGGAGCTCCTACAATGAGCAGTTCTTC.

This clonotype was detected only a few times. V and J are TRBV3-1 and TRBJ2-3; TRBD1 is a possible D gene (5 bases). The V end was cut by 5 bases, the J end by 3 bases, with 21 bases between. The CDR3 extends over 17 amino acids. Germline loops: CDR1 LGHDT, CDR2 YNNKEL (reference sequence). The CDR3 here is CASSTPMGHDGTDTQYF. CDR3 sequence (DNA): TGTGCCAGCAGCACCCCCATGGGGCACGATGGGACAGATACGCAGTATTTT.

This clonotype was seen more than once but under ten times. CDR3 in amino acids: CASSASVGLHTDTQYF. CDR3 bases: TGTGCCAGCAGCGCATCGGTCGGACTACACACAGATACGCAGTATTTT. The V call is TRBV9, the J call TRBJ2-3; possible D gene TRBD2, 6 bases. V was cut by 3 bases and J by 2 bases, with 16 bases left in between. The germline V gene encodes CDR1 SGDLS and CDR2 YYNGEE. CDR3 length: 16 residues.

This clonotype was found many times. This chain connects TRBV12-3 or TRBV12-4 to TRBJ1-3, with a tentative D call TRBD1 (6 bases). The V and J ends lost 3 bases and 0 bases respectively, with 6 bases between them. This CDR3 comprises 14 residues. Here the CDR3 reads CASSLDSSGNTIYF. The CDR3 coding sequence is TGTGCCAGCAGTTTGGACAGCTCTGGAAACACCATATATTTT.

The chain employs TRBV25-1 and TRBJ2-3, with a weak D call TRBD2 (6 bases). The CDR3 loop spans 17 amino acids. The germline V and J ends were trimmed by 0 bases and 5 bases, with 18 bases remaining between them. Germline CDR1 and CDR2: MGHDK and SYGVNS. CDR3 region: CASSEYLGGERQDTQYF. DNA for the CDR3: TGTGCCAGCAGTGAATACTTGGGGGGTGAGCGGCAAGATACGCAGTATTTT.

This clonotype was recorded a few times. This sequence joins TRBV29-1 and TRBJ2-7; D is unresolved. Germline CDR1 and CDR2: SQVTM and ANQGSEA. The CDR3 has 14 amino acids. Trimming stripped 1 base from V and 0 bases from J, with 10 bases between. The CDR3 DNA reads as TGCAGCGTTGAAGTTCCGGATCACTCCTACGAGCAGTACTTC. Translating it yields CSVEVPDHSYEQYF.

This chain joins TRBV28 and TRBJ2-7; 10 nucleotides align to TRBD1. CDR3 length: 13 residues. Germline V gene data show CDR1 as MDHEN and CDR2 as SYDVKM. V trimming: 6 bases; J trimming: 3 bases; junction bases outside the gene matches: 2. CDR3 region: CASRGQGVYEQYF. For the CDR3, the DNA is TGTGCCAGCAGAGGACAGGGGGTCTACGAGCAGTACTTC.

CDR3 in DNA: TGCGCCAGCAGCTTGTGGGGATTCCCTGGGGCCAACGTCCTGACTTTC. Protein sequence: CASSLWGFPGANVLTF. V and J are TRBV5-1 and TRBJ2-6; D unclear. V lost 1 base to trimming and J lost 2 bases, with 10 bases between them. The V gene's germline CDR1 is SGHRS and CDR2 YFSETQ. CDR3 size: 16 residues.

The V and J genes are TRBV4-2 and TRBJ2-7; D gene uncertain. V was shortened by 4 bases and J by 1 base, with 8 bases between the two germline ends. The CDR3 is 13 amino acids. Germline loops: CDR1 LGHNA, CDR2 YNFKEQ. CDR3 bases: TGTGCCAGCAGCCTACAGTATTCCTACGAGCAGTACTTC. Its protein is CASSLQYSYEQYF.

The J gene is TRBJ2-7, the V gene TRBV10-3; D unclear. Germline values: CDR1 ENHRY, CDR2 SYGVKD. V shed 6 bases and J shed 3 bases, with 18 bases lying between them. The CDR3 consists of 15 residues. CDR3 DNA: TGTGCCATCAGAAACCCGGGCTCCTCTAGCTACGAGCAGTACTTC. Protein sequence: CAIRNPGSSSYEQYF.

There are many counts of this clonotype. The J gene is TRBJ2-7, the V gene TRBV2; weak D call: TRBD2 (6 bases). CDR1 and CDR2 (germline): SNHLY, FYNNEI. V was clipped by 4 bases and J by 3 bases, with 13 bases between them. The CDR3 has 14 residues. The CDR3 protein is CASSGGRTDYEQYF. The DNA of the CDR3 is TGTGCCAGCAGTGGGGGGAGGACCGACTACGAGCAGTACTTC.

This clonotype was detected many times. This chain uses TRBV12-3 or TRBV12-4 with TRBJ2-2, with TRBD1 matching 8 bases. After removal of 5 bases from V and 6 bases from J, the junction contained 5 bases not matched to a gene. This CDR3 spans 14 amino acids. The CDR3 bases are TGTGCCAGCAGTCTCCACAGGGGGTCCGGGGAGCTGTTTTTT. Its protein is CASSLHRGSGELFF.

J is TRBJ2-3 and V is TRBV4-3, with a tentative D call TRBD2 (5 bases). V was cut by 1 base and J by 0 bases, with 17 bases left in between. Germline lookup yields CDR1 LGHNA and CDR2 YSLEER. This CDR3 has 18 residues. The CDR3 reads CASSQGKVSGGSTDTQYF. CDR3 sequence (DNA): TGCGCCAGCAGCCAAGGGAAAGTCAGCGGTGGGAGCACAGATACGCAGTATTTT.

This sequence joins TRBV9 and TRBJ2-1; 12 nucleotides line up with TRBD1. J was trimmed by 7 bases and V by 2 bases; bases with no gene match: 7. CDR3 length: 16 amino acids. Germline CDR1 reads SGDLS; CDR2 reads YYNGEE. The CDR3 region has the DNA TGTGCCAGCAGCGTGTCCGGGACAGGGGGCCTAAATGAGCAGTTCTTC. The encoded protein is CASSVSGTGGLNEQFF.

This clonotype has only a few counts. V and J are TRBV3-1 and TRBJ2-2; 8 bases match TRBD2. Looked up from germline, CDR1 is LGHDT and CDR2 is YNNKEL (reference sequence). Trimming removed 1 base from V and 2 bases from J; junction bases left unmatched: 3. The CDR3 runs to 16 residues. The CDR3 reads CASSQVGLGNTGELFF. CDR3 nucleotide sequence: TGTGCCAGCAGCCAAGTGGGACTAGGAAACACCGGGGAGCTGTTTTTT.

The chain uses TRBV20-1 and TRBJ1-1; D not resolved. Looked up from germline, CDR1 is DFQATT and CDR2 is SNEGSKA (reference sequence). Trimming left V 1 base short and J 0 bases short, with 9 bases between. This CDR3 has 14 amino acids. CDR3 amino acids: CSARVPELNTEAFF. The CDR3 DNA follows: TGCAGTGCTAGAGTTCCGGAGTTGAACACTGAAGCTTTCTTT.

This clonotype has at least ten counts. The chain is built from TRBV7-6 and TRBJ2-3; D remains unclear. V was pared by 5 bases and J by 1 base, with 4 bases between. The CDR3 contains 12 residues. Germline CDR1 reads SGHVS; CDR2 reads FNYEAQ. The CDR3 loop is CASSIGTDTQYF. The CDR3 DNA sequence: TGTGCCAGCAGCATCGGCACAGATACGCAGTATTTT.

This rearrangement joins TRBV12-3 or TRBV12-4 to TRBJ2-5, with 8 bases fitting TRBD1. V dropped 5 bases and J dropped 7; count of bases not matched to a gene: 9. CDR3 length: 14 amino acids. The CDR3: CASSPGQASVTQYF. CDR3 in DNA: TGTGCCAGCAGTCCGGGACAGGCTAGCGTGACCCAGTACTTC.

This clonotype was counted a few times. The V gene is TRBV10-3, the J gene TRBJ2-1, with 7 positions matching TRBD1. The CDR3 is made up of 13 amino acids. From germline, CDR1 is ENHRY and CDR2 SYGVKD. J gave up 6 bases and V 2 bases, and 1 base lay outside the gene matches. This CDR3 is CAISEAGGNEQFF. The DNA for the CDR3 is TGTGCCATCAGTGAGGCAGGGGGCAATGAGCAGTTCTTC.